Presented here are 31 T cell receptor beta chains from one specimen sequenced in a study of CD8 T cells in ankylosing spondylitis. MiXCR was run by TCRdb on the 5' RACE reads, yielding one entry per CDR3 protein. In the table there are 310,000 or so distinct CDR3 sequences, approximately 20% of which are singletons. What was sequenced was blood, either unsorted or a sorted T cell fraction (not recorded which). These TCRs come from a male donor with ankylosing spondylitis or in good health (not recorded which).

This rearrangement joins TRBV28 to TRBJ2-7; D may be TRBD1 or TRBD2 (5 bases each). The germline CDR1 and CDR2 sequences are MDHEN and SYDVKM. The CDR3 contains 14 residues. V was pared by 7 bases and J by 4 bases, with 17 bases between. The CDR3, as DNA: TGTGCCAGCACCCCAAGCCGGGGACGTTACGAGCAGTACGTC. It yields the protein CASTPSRGRYEQYV.

This chain joins TRBV29-1 and TRBJ1-5; 7 nucleotides match TRBD1. Germline V gene data show CDR1 as SQVTM and CDR2 as ANQGSEA. After removal of 6 bases from V and 0 bases from J, the junction contained 5 bases not matched to a gene. CDR3 size: 14 residues. In DNA, the CDR3 is TGCAGCGTCTGGGACAGCTATAGCAATCAGCCCCAGCATTTT. This codes for CSVWDSYSNQPQHF.

The chain links TRBV5-1 to TRBJ2-1; no firm D call. This CDR3 region has 15 residues. Looked up from germline, CDR1 is SGHRS and CDR2 is YFSETQ. V dropped 4 bases and J dropped 3 bases, with 14 bases sitting between them. CDR3 coding DNA: TGCGCCAGCAGCCAAGGTCCAACGGTCTACAATGAGCAGTTCTTC. Translation: CASSQGPTVYNEQFF.

The V and J genes are TRBV24-1 and TRBJ2-1; 8 nucleotides match TRBD2. Per the germline V gene, CDR1 is KGHDR and CDR2 is SFDVKD. With 4 bases clipped from V and 6 bases from J, the junction kept 10 bases outside the gene matches. This CDR3 comprises 16 residues. CDR3 sequence reads: CATSDLGTRVTNEQFF. The CDR3 nucleotides are TGTGCCACCAGTGACCTCGGGACTAGGGTTACCAATGAGCAGTTCTTC.

Worth noting for this clonotype: Compared with germline, one end of the junction differs, possibly owing to a read error. The rearrangement links TRBV7-9 to TRBJ2-2, with 8 bases fitting TRBD1. This CDR3 is built from 15 residues. Germline V gene data show CDR1 as SEHNR and CDR2 as FQNEAQ (reference sequence). The CDR3 loop reads CAGSEGTGQTGELFF. The CDR3, as DNA: TGTGCCGGCAGCGAAGGGACAGGCCAAACCGGGGAGCTGTTTTTT.

The V and J genes are TRBV25-1 and TRBJ1-5; D gene unclear. The V and J ends lost 11 bases and 2 bases respectively, with 7 bases between them. The CDR3 spans 11 residues. Looked up from germline, CDR1 is MGHDK and CDR2 is SYGVNS. The CDR3: CADRGNQPQHF. The CDR3 bases are TGTGCCGATAGGGGCAATCAGCCCCAGCATTTT.

This clonotype came up a few times. This chain uses TRBV5-1 with TRBJ2-5; D gene unclear. Per germline, CDR1 SGHRS and CDR2 YFSETQ. The CDR3 is made up of 15 amino acids. The V gene lost 3 bases and the J gene lost 5 bases, with 17 bases spanning the gap. The CDR3 bases are TGCGCCAGCAGCTCGAAATCGCCGCCTGGGGAGACCCAGTACTTC. Translated, it gives CASSSKSPPGETQYF.

This clonotype was picked up a small number of times. The V gene is TRBV13, the J gene TRBJ2-2; no definite D call. CDR3 size: 14 residues. Germline V gives CDR1 PRHDT, CDR2 FYEKMQ (reference sequence). V shed 5 bases and J shed 0 bases, with 7 bases lying between them. The DNA for the CDR3 is TGTGCCAGCAGCCGAGGAACGAACACCGGGGAGCTGTTTTTT. Amino acids: CASSRGTNTGELFF.

This clonotype was detected a few times. The chain recombines TRBV20-1 with TRBJ1-6, with TRBD1 identical over 7 bases. V lost 6 bases, J lost 7 bases, and 6 bases stayed unmatched. CDR1 and CDR2 (germline): DFQATT, SNEGSKA (reference sequence). CDR3 size: 13 residues. CDR3 sequence: CSAQGSYNSPLHF. CDR3 bases: TGCAGTGCACAGGGGTCGTACAATTCACCCCTCCACTTT.

This clonotype was counted between two and nine times. V is TRBV5-1 and J is TRBJ2-3, with 10 bases lining up with TRBD2. The germline V gene encodes CDR1 SGHRS and CDR2 YFSETQ. The J segment lost 5 bases and the V segment lost 6 bases, leaving 9 bases of the junction unmatched. The CDR3 contains 15 residues. CDR3 nucleotide sequence: TGCGCCAGCACCGGACTAGCGGCTGTTGGAGATACGCAGTATTTT. Protein sequence: CASTGLAAVGDTQYF.

The chain joins TRBV2 to TRBJ2-7, with 7 bases fitting TRBD2. Trimming at V came to 4 bases and at J to 1 base, leaving 7 bases not matched to a gene. Germline CDR1 is SNHLY and CDR2 is FYNNEI. The CDR3 runs 15 residues. CDR3 sequence (DNA): TGTGCCAGCAGTGGTGGACGGGGACTATCCTACGAGCAGTACGTC. Residues: CASSGGRGLSYEQYV.

This clonotype was counted a few times. The chain carries TRBV5-1 and TRBJ2-1, with a possible D match to TRBD1 (6 bases). CDR1 and CDR2 (germline): SGHRS, YFSETQ. V was shortened by 0 bases and J by 0 bases, with 13 bases between the two germline ends. The CDR3 sequence is 17 residues long. CDR3 protein: CASSLAEGVSSYNEQFF. CDR3 nucleotides: TGCGCCAGCAGCTTGGCCGAGGGGGTGAGCTCCTACAATGAGCAGTTCTTC.

The V gene is TRBV5-1, the J gene TRBJ2-2, with TRBD1 identical over 8 bases. CDR1 and CDR2 (germline): SGHRS, YFSETQ. With V trimmed by 2 bases and J by 8 bases, 2 bases remained unmatched. The CDR3 extends over 13 amino acids. DNA of the CDR3: TGCGCCAGCAGCTTCCAGGGGGCAGGGGAGCTGTTTTTT. This encodes CASSFQGAGELFF.

In its sample, this clonotype was seen many times. A read error may account for a junction end that differs from germline. V gene TRBV9 combines with J gene TRBJ2-3; perhaps D is TRBD1 or TRBD2 (5 bases each). CDR1 is SGDLS and CDR2 is YYNGEE in the germline V gene. CDR3 size: 13 residues. The CDR3 DNA reads as TGCGCCAGCAGCGTGGGGGGCACAGATACGCAGTATTTT. Its protein is CASSVGGTDTQYF. The full variable domain, completed using reference TRBV9 and TRBJ2-3, is DSGVTQTPKHLITATGQRVTLRCSPRSGDLSVYWYQQSLDQGLQFLIQYYNGEERAKGNILERFSAQQFPDLHSELNLSSLELGDSALYFCASSVGGTDTQYFGPGTRLTVL.

This clonotype was picked up many times. The V and J genes are TRBV29-1 and TRBJ2-2, with D perhaps TRBD1 (6 bases). There are 13 residues in the CDR3. Trimming removed 4 bases from V and 4 bases from J, with 10 bases in between. Germline V CDR1 and CDR2: SQVTM, ANQGSEA. The CDR3 loop is CSVAGAPTGELFF. The CDR3 nucleotides read TGCAGCGTTGCAGGGGCGCCCACCGGGGAGCTGTTTTTT.

This clonotype has at least ten counts. The chain is built from TRBV12-3 or TRBV12-4 and TRBJ2-3; D not resolved. The CDR3 has 12 residues. Deletions cut 4 bases from V and 0 bases from J, with 2 bases between. CDR3 amino acids: CASSSSTDTQYF. CDR3 nucleotides: TGTGCCAGCAGTTCTAGCACAGATACGCAGTATTTT.

In this sample, this clonotype turned up a few times. The gene calls are TRBV5-1 and TRBJ1-2, with D tentatively TRBD1 (5 bases). The CDR3 totals 14 residues. Per germline, CDR1 SGHRS and CDR2 YFSETQ. V lost 0 bases to trimming and J lost 2 bases, with 8 bases between them. The CDR3, as DNA: TGCGCCAGCAGCTTGGGAAGGGGCAACTATGGCTACACCTTC. Its translation: CASSLGRGNYGYTF.

The chain is built from TRBV12-3 or TRBV12-4 and TRBJ2-1; 7 bases map to TRBD2. J was trimmed by 4 bases and V by 4 bases; bases with no gene match: 7. The CDR3 extends over 15 amino acids. Written as DNA, the CDR3 is TGTGCCAGCAGTTACGCGGGAGTACAGTACAATGAGCAGTTCTTC. As protein: CASSYAGVQYNEQFF.

This chain joins TRBV6-2 or TRBV6-3 and TRBJ2-3; perhaps D is TRBD1 or TRBD2 (5 bases each). The CDR3 covers 15 residues. CDR1 MNHEY and CDR2 SVGEGT come from the germline V gene. Trimming removed 8 bases at V and 6 bases at J, with 21 bases between. CDR3 residues: CASFRTGTHPDTQYF. CDR3 bases: TGTGCCAGCTTTCGTACCGGGACCCATCCGGATACGCAGTATTTT.

In its sample, this clonotype was seen a few times. The chain carries TRBV11-2 and TRBJ2-7; 7 bases match TRBD2. The CDR3 consists of 14 residues. Germline V gene lookup returns CDR1 SGHAT and CDR2 FQNNGV. Trimming removed 1 base from V and 6 bases from J; junction bases left unmatched: 6. CDR3 residues: CASSLAASGSEQYV. The CDR3 DNA reads TGTGCCAGCAGCTTAGCGGCTAGCGGAAGCGAGCAGTACGTC.

This clonotype was counted between two and nine times. The V call is TRBV18, the J call TRBJ2-3; perhaps TRBD1 as D (7 bases). This CDR3 has 14 amino acids. The V gene's germline CDR1 is KGHSH and CDR2 LQKENI. V lost 6 bases to trimming and J lost 1 base, with 11 bases between them. Here the CDR3 DNA reads TGTGCCAGCTCGGAGGGGGCGGGCACAGATACGCAGTATTTT. Translation gives CASSEGAGTDTQYF. The full variable domain, rest sourced from reference TRBV18 and TRBJ2-3, is NAGVMQNPRHLVRRRGQEARLRCSPMKGHSHVYWYRQLPEEGLKFMVYLQKENIIDESGMPKERFSAEFPKEGPSILRIQQVVRGDSAAYFCASSEGAGTDTQYFGPGTRLTVL.

This clonotype has more than one count but fewer than ten. The chain is built from TRBV25-1 and TRBJ2-7, with D possibly matching TRBD1 (6 bases). Germline values: CDR1 MGHDK, CDR2 SYGVNS. The CDR3 loop spans 13 amino acids. V gave up 5 bases and J gave up 0 bases, with 8 bases separating them. The CDR3 coding sequence is TGTGCCAGCAGTAAGACAGGCTCCTACGAGCAGTACGTC. It encodes CASSKTGSYEQYV.

This clonotype has more than one count but fewer than ten. V gene TRBV4-1 combines with J gene TRBJ2-4, with D unclear. The CDR3 extends over 16 amino acids. The germline CDR1 and CDR2 sequences are MGHRA and YSYEKL. Trimming cost V 3 bases and J 6 bases, with 18 bases left between them. The CDR3 region has the DNA TGCGCCAGCAGCCACAGAGCTTCGGCGTTAAGAAACATTCAGTACTTC. Translation gives CASSHRASALRNIQYF.

Only a few counts were recorded for this clonotype. V is TRBV12-3 or TRBV12-4 and J is TRBJ2-3; no clear D gene. CDR3 length equals 13 residues. V lost 7 bases to trimming and J lost 0 bases, with 8 bases between them. CDR3 DNA: TGTGCCAGCATCTTGGGGAGCACAGATACGCAGTATTTT. It codes for CASILGSTDTQYF.

This clonotype was counted a single time. The junction and the germline gene differ at one end; a read error may be behind it. The chain links TRBV5-1 to TRBJ2-2; 8 nucleotides agree with TRBD1. The CDR3 extends over 15 amino acids. Germline assignment: CDR1 SGHRS and CDR2 YFSETQ. CDR3 sequence: CANSPTGGSTGELFF. CDR3 DNA sequence: TGCGCCAACAGCCCCACAGGGGGTAGCACCGGGGAGCTGTTTTTT. The variable domain in full, completed from reference TRBV5-1 and TRBJ2-2, reads KAGVTQTPRYLIKTRGQQVTLSCSPISGHRSVSWYQQTPGQGLQFLFEYFSETQRNKGNFPGRFSGRQFSNSRSEMNVSTLELGDSALYLCANSPTGGSTGELFFGEGSRLTVL.

V and J are TRBV20-1 and TRBJ2-5; 12 bases map to TRBD1. The CDR3 has 15 amino acids. In germline, CDR1 is DFQATT, CDR2 SNEGSKA (reference sequence). V shed 6 bases, J shed 2 bases, and the junction held 7 bases outside the gene matches. The CDR3 reads CSATGTGGRQETQYF. Written as DNA, the CDR3 is TGCAGTGCAACCGGGACAGGGGGCCGGCAAGAGACCCAGTACTTC.

This clonotype was counted only a few times. V gene TRBV27 combines with J gene TRBJ2-5; no firm D call. The CDR3 sequence is 13 residues long. Germline V lookup: CDR1 MNHEY, CDR2 SMNVEV (reference sequence). Trimming removed 8 bases from V and 5 bases from J, with 15 bases in between. This chain's CDR3 is CASGARGRETQYF. CDR3 DNA sequence: TGTGCCAGCGGAGCCCGCGGTCGGGAGACCCAGTACTTC.

The genes are TRBV7-3 and TRBJ2-1, with 14 bases that match TRBD2. From germline, CDR1 is SGHTA and CDR2 FQGTGA. This CDR3 is 18 amino acids long. J was trimmed by 0 bases and V by 2 bases; bases with no gene match: 3. CDR3 amino acids: CASSLVGTSGSSYNEQFF. Written as DNA, the CDR3 is TGTGCCAGCAGCTTAGTGGGGACTAGCGGGAGCTCCTACAATGAGCAGTTCTTC.

This clonotype was detected a few times. The chain combines TRBV20-1 with TRBJ2-7; tentative D call: TRBD2 (6 bases). Germline loops: CDR1 DFQATT, CDR2 SNEGSKA (reference sequence). V was cut by 1 base and J by 4 bases, with 8 bases left in between. CDR3 size: 12 residues. The CDR3 protein is CSARGREYEQYV. Here the CDR3 DNA reads TGCAGTGCTAGAGGGCGGGAATACGAGCAGTACGTC.

The rearrangement joins TRBV7-3 to TRBJ2-2; 10 nucleotides line up with TRBD2. Germline CDR1 and CDR2: SGHTA and FQGTGA. V trimming: 2 bases; J trimming: 3 bases; junction bases outside the gene matches: 0. CDR3 length: 15 residues. CDR3 region: CASSLGTSDTGELFF. CDR3 sequence (DNA): TGTGCCAGCAGCTTAGGGACTAGCGACACCGGGGAGCTGTTTTTT.

This clonotype was seen ten or more times. V and J are TRBV10-3 and TRBJ1-4, with D possibly being TRBD1 (6 bases). Germline CDR1 reads ENHRY; CDR2 reads SYGVKD. V shed 4 bases and J shed 3 bases, with 12 bases lying between them. This CDR3 spans 15 amino acids. Here the CDR3 reads CAISVTGSANEKLFF. In DNA, the CDR3 is TGTGCCATCAGTGTTACAGGGTCGGCTAATGAAAAACTGTTTTTT.